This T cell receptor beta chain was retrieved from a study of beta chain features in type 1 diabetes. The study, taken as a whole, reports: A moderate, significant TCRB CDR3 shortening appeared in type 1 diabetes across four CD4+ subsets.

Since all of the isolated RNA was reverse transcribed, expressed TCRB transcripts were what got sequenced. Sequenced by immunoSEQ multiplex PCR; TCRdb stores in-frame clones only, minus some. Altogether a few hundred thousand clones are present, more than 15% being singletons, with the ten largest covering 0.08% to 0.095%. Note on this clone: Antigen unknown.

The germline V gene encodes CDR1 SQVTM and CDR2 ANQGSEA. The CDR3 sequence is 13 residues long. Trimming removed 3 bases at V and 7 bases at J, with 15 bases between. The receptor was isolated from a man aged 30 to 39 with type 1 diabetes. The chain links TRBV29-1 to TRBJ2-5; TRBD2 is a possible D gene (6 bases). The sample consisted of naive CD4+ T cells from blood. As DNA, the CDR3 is TGCAGCGTTGATAGCCTAGGCGGGGTGACCCAGTACTTC. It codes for CSVDSLGGVTQYF.